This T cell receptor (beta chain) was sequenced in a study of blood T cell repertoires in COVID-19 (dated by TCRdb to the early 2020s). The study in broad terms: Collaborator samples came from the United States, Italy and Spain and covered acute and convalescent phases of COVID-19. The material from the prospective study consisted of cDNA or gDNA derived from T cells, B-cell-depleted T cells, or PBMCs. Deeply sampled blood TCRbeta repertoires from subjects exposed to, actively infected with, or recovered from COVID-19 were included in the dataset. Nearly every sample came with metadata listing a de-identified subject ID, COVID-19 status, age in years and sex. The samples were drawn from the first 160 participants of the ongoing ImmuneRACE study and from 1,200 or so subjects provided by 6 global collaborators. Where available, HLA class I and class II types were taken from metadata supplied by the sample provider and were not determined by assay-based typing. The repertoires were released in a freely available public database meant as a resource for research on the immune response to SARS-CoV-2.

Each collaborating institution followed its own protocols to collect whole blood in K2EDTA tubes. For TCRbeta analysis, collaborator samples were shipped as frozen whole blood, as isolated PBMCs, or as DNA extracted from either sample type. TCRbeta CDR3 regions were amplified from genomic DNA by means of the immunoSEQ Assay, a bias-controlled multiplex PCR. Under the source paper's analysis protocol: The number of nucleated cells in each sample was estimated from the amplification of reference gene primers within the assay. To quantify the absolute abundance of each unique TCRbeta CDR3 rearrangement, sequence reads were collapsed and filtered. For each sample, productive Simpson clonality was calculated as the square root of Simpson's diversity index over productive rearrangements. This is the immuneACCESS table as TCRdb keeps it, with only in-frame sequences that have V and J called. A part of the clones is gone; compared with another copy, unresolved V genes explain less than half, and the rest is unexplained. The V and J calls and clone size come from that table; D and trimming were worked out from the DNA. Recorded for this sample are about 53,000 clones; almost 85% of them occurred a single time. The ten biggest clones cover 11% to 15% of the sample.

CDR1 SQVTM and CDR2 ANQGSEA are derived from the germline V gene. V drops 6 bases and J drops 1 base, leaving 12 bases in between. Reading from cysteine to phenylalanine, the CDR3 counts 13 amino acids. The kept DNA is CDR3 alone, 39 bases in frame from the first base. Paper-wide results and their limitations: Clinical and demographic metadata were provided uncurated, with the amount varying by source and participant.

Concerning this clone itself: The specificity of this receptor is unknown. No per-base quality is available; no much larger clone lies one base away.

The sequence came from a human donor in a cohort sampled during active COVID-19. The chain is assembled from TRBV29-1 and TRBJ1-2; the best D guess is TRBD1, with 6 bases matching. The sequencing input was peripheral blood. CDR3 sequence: CSVLTGVNYGYTF. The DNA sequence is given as TGCAGCGTATTGACAGGCGTTAACTATGGCTACACCTTC.